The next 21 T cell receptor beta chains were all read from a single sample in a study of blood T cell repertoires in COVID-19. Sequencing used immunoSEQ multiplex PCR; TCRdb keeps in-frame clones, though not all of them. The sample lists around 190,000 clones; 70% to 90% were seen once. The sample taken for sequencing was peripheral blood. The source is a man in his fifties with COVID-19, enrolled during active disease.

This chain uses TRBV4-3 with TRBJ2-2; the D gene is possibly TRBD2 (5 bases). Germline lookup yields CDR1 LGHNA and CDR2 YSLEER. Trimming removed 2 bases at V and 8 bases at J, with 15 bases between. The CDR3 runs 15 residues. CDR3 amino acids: CASSQSGVVAGELFF. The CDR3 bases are TGCGCCAGCAGCCAAAGCGGTGTTGTTGCAGGGGAGCTGTTTTTT.

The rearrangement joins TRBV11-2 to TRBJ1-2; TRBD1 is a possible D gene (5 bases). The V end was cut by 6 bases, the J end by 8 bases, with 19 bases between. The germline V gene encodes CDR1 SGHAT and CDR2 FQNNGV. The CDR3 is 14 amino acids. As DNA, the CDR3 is TGTGCCAGCAGATCTCCCCGGGGGGGGACGGGCTACACCTTC. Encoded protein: CASRSPRGGTGYTF.

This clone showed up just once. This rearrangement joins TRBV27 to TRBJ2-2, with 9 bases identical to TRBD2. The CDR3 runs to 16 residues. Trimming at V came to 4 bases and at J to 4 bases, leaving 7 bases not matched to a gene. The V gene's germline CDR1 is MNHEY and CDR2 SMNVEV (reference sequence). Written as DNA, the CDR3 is TGTGCCAGCAGTTACCCTCGCGGGGGGGGCACCGGGGAGCTGTTTTTT. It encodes CASSYPRGGGTGELFF.

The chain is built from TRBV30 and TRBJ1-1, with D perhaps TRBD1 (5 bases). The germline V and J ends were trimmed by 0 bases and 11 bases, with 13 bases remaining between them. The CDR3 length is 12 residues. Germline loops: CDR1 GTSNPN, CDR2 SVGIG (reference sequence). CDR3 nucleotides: TGTGCCTGGAGTGTATCCAGGGCTATGGCTTTCTTT. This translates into CAWSVSRAMAFF.

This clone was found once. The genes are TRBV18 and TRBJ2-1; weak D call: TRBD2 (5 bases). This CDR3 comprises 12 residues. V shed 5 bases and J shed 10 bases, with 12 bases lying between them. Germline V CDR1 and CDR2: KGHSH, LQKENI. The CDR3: CASSATGEEQFF. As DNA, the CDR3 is TGTGCCAGCTCAGCGACCGGGGAAGAGCAGTTCTTC.

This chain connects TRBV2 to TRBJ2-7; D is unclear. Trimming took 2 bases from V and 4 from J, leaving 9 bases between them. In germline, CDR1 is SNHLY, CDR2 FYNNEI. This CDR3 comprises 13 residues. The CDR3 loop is CASSESGTYEQYF. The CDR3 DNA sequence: TGTGCCAGCAGTGAATCGGGTACTTACGAGCAGTACTTC.

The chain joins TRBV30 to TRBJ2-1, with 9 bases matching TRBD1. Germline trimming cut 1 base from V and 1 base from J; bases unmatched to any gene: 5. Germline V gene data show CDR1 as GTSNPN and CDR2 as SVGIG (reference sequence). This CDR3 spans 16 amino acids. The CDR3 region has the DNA TGTGCCTGGAGTGACCCCGGGACAGGGTCCTACAATGAGCAGTTCTTC. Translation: CAWSDPGTGSYNEQFF.

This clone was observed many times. The CDR3 nucleotides are TGTGCCAGCAGTGAACTTCTAGCGGGCAATGAGCAGTTCTTC. Translation gives CASSELLAGNEQFF. This chain connects TRBV6-1 to TRBJ2-1; TRBD2 matches 8 bases. The germline gives CDR1 MNHNS, CDR2 SASEGT. This CDR3 is 14 amino acids long. V shed 2 bases, J shed 6 bases, and the junction held 3 bases outside the gene matches.

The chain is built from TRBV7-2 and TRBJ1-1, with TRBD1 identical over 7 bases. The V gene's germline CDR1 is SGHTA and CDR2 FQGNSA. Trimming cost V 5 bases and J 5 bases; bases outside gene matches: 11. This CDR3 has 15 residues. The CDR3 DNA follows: TGTGCCAGCAGCCCCGACAGGGCTTGGGGGACTGAAGCTTTCTTT. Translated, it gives CASSPDRAWGTEAFF. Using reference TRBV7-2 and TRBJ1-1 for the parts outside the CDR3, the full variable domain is GAGVSQSPSNKVTEKGKDVELRCDPISGHTALYWYRQSLGQGLEFLIYFQGNSAPDKSGLPSDRFSAERTGGSVSTLTIQRTQQEDSAVYLCASSPDRAWGTEAFFGQGTRLTVV.

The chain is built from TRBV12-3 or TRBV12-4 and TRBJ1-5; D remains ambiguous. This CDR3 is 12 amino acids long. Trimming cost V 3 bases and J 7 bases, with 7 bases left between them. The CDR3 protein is CASSLEGQPQHF. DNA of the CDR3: TGTGCCAGCAGTTTGGAGGGACAGCCCCAGCATTTT.

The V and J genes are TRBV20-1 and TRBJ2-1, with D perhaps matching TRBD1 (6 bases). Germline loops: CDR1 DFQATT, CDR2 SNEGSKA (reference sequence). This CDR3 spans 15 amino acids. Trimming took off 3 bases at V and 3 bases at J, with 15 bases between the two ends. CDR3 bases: TGCAGTGCTAGTATTGGCAGGGGTAACTACAATGAGCAGTTCTTC. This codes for CSASIGRGNYNEQFF.

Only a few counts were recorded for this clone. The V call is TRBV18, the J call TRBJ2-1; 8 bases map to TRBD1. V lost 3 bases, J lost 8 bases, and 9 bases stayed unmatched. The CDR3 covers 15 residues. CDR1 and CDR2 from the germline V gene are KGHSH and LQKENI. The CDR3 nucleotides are TGTGCCAGCTCACCGCGGGACAGGCTGATCGATGAGCAGTTCTTC. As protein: CASSPRDRLIDEQFF.

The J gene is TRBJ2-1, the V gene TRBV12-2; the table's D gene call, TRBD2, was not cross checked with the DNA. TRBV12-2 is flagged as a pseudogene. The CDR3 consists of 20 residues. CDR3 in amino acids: CASRLGRLGLAGVGWNEQFF. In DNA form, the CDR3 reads TGTGCAAGTCGCTTAGGTCGGTTGGGACTAGCGGGAGTGGGGTGGAATGAGCAGTTCTTC.

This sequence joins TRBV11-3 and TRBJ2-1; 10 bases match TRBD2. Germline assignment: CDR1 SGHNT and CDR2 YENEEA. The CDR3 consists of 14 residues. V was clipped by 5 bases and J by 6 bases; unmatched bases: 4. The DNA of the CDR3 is TGTGCCAGCAGCCCAGCGGGAGGGGGCAATGAGCAGTTCTTC. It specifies CASSPAGGGNEQFF.

The CDR3 DNA is TGTGCCAGCAGCTTACGCGCAAACAATGAGCAGTTCTTC. Protein sequence: CASSLRANNEQFF. The chain links TRBV7-9 to TRBJ2-1; no definite D call. This CDR3 region has 13 residues. CDR1 and CDR2 from the germline V gene are SEHNR and FQNEAQ (reference sequence). The V gene lost 2 bases and the J gene lost 5 bases, with 7 bases spanning the gap.

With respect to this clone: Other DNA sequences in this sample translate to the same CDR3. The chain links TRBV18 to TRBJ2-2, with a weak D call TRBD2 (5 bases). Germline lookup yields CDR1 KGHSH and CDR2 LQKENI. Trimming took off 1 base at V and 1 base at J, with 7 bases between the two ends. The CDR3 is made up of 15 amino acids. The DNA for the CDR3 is TGTGCCAGCTCACCACGAGGGCAGAACACCGGGGAGCTGTTTTTT. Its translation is CASSPRGQNTGELFF.

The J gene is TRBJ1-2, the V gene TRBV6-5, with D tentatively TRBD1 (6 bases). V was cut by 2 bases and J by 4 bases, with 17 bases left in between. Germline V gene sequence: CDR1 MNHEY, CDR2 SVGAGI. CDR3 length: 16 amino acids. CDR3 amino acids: CASSYRQSGTIYGYTF. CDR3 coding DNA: TGTGCCAGCAGTTACCGTCAATCTGGGACAATCTATGGCTACACCTTC.

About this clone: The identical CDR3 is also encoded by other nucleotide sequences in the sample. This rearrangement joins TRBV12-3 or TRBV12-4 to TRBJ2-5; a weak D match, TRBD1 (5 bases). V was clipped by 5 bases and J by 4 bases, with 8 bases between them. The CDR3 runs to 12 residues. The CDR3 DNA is TGTGCCAGCAGTCCTAGGGGAGAGACCCAGTACTTC. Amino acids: CASSPRGETQYF.

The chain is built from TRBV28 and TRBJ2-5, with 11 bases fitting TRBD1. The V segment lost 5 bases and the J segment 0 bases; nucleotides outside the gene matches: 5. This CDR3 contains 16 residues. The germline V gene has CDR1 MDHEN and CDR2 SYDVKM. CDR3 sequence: CASSLGTGGYQETQYF. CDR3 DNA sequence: TGTGCCAGCAGTCTAGGGACAGGGGGATACCAAGAGACCCAGTACTTC. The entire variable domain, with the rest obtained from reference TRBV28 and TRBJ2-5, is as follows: DVKVTQSSRYLVKRTGEKVFLECVQDMDHENMFWYRQDPGLGLRLIYFSYDVKMKEKGDIPEGYSVSREKKERFSLILESASTNQTSMYLCASSLGTGGYQETQYFGPGTRLLVL.

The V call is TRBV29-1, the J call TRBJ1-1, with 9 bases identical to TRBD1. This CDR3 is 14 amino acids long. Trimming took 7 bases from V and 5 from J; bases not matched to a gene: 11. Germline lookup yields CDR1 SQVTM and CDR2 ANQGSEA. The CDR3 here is CSAETGGSGTEAFF. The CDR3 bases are TGCAGCGCTGAGACAGGGGGAAGTGGTACTGAAGCTTTCTTT.

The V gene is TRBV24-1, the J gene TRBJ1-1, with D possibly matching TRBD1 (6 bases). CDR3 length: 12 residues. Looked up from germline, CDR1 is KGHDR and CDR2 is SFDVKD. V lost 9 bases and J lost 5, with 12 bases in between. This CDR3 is CATQGFGTEAFF. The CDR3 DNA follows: TGTGCCACCCAGGGGTTTGGGACTGAAGCTTTCTTT.